The rows below give T cell receptor beta chains drawn from one sample of a study of blood T cell repertoires in COVID-19. The protocol was immunoSEQ multiplex PCR, while the TCRdb copy is restricted to in-frame clones and leaves out a portion. The repertoire holds under 300,000 clones, with roughly 89% as singletons. The specimen sequenced was PBMCs or T cells enriched from blood (not recorded which). Receptors originate from an older woman who had recovered from COVID-19. CDR3s include the opening cysteine and the closing phenylalanine or tryptophan. D genes are given only for firm matches. Size is omitted from some rows. Given values are once, few, many or a class for expanded clones.

cdr3_nt cdr3_aa d_call j_call v_call clone_size
TGTGCCACCGGACTGAACTCTGGAAACACCATATATTTT CATGLNSGNTIYF . TRBJ1-3 TRBV28 .
TGTGCCAGTAGTATGGGGTCCGGGGGAGAAGTCTGGGAGCAGTACTTC CASSMGSGGEVWEQYF . TRBJ2-7 TRBV19 .
TGTGCCAGCACCGGACAGGGGACAGCTCAAGAGACCCAGTACTTC CASTGQGTAQETQYF TRBD1 TRBJ2-5 TRBV2 .
TGTGCCTGGAGCGCCGGGACAGGGGGCCAAGAGACCCAGTACTTC CAWSAGTGGQETQYF TRBD1 TRBJ2-5 TRBV30 .
TGTGCCAGCAGTTATTACAGGGCCGGGGAGCTGTTTTTT CASSYYRAGELFF . TRBJ2-2 TRBV5-4 .
TGTGCCAGCAGCTTAGTACAGGGCAATGAAAAACTGTTTTTT CASSLVQGNEKLFF . TRBJ1-4 TRBV7-9 .
TGTGCCAGCAGTCTAGACAGGGGAGGTCAGCCCCAGCATTTT CASSLDRGGQPQHF TRBD1 TRBJ1-5 TRBV28 once
TGTGCCAGCAGCCTCGAAGAAGCCTATGGCTACACCTTC CASSLEEAYGYTF . TRBJ1-2 TRBV3-1/TRBV3-2 .
TGTGCCATCACCATCGGTACTAGCACAGATACGCAGTATTTT CAITIGTSTDTQYF . TRBJ2-3 TRBV10-3 .
TGTGCCAGCAGCCCATCCGGGACAGTGACGGACTACACCTTC CASSPSGTVTDYTF TRBD1 TRBJ1-2 TRBV2 .
TGTGCCAGCATGGAAAGGACAGCGGCGTCACCCCTCCACTTT CASMERTAASPLHF . TRBJ1-6 TRBV2 .
TGTGCCAGCAGTTCTTTGACAGACCGGAACTATGGCTACACCTTC CASSSLTDRNYGYTF . TRBJ1-2 TRBV28 few
TGTGCCAGCAGCCAAACTGGGACAGGTAATTCCTACGAGCAGTACTTC CASSQTGTGNSYEQYF TRBD1 TRBJ2-7 TRBV3-1/TRBV3-2 .
TGTGCCAGCAGTTTACAGGGTAACGAGCAGTACTTC CASSLQGNEQYF . TRBJ2-7 TRBV11-2 few
TGTGCCAGCAGCGTGGGGGCCACCTTAGGGAACACTGAAGCTTTCTTT CASSVGATLGNTEAFF . TRBJ1-1 TRBV9 .
TGTGCCAGCAGTGCCCTCGGCGGGGGGAACTACAATGAGCAGTTCTTC CASSALGGGNYNEQFF TRBD2 TRBJ2-1 TRBV2 .
TGTGCCACCAGTGATTGGGATAACGAACAGGGCTATGGCTACACCTTC CATSDWDNEQGYGYTF . TRBJ1-2 TRBV24-1 .
TGTGCCAGCAGAGGATTAGAAGGGGTTGAAAAACTGTTTTTT CASRGLEGVEKLFF . TRBJ1-4 TRBV28 .
TGTGCCAGCAGCCCCTGGGGGCCTTATGAAAAACTGTTTTTT CASSPWGPYEKLFF . TRBJ1-4 TRBV3-1/TRBV3-2 .
TGTGCCATCAGTGAGTCTAGGGGACAGAGCCGGGGGCCCCAGCATTTT CAISESRGQSRGPQHF TRBD1 TRBJ1-5 TRBV10-3 once
TGTGCCACCAGTGAAGGGGTTCAGCCCCAGCATTTT CATSEGVQPQHF . TRBJ1-5 TRBV24-1 .
TGTGCCAGCAGCGTAGGGACAGGACCAGGTCAGCCCCAGCATTTT CASSVGTGPGQPQHF TRBD1 TRBJ1-5 TRBV5-4 .
TGTGCCACCAGTGATTCGACAGTGAGCTCCTACAATGAGCAGTTCTTC CATSDSTVSSYNEQFF . TRBJ2-1 TRBV24-1 .